This passage covers 17 T cell receptor beta chains from one sample sequenced in a study of Graves' ophthalmopathy and Graves' hyperthyroidism. RNA transcripts yielded amplified TCR beta CDR3 regions. RT-PCR in the first round used HTBI primers; a second-round multiplex PCR followed. TCRdb reprocessed the multiplex PCR reads via MiXCR and lists one record per CDR3 protein. The sample carries 300,000 to 400,000 distinct CDR3 sequences, about a sixth recorded once. The sample comprised peripheral blood. These receptors originate from an adult man with Graves' ophthalmopathy.

This clonotype was detected ten times or more. V is TRBV5-8 and J is TRBJ1-5; 9 nucleotides agree with TRBD1. Germline lookup yields CDR1 SGHTS and CDR2 YDEGEE. With 4 bases clipped from V and 16 bases from J, the junction kept 6 bases outside the gene matches. The CDR3 has 11 residues. CDR3 nucleotide sequence: TGTGCCAGCAGCCGGACAGGGGTAAAACATTTT. Amino acid sequence: CASSRTGVKHF.

This clonotype has ten or more counts. The chain carries TRBV4-1 and TRBJ1-2, with D maybe TRBD1 (5 bases). Germline CDR1 and CDR2: MGHRA and YSYEKL. CDR3 length equals 18 residues. Trimming left V 5 bases short and J 2 bases short, with 24 bases between. This chain's CDR3 is CASSEGGGGRRENYGYTF. The CDR3 DNA sequence: TGCGCCAGCAGCGAGGGCGGGGGAGGACGCAGGGAAAACTATGGCTACACCTTC.

This clonotype was counted ten times or more. The rearrangement links TRBV6-2 or TRBV6-3 to TRBJ1-1; D uncertain. This CDR3 is 16 amino acids long. Trimming pared 6 bases from V and 0 bases from J, leaving 17 bases between. Germline CDR1 reads MNHEY; CDR2 reads SVGEGT. CDR3 sequence reads: CASREGTGQMNTEAFF. CDR3 DNA: TGTGCCAGCAGAGAGGGAACGGGTCAGATGAACACTGAAGCTTTCTTT.

This clonotype occurred many times. V is TRBV7-2 and J is TRBJ2-7; D is perhaps TRBD1 (5 bases). CDR1 SGHTA and CDR2 FQGNSA come from the germline V gene. V shed 5 bases and J shed 3 bases, with 14 bases lying between them. The CDR3 length is 14 residues. The CDR3 sequence is CASSPKVRDYEQYF. DNA of the CDR3: TGTGCCAGCAGCCCTAAAGTCAGGGACTACGAGCAGTACTTC.

This clonotype appeared many times. J is TRBJ2-3 and V is TRBV11-2, with TRBD2 matching 10 bases. CDR1 is SGHAT, CDR2 FQNNGV, per germline. V lost 1 base to trimming and J lost 4 bases; unmatched junction nucleotides: 11. The CDR3 contains 18 residues. This CDR3 is CASSLVFEASGSSDTQYF. The CDR3 coding sequence is TGTGCCAGCAGCTTAGTCTTCGAGGCTAGCGGGAGTTCAGATACGCAGTATTTT. Full variable domain (remainder filled in from reference TRBV11-2 and TRBJ2-3): EAGVAQSPRYKIIEKRQSVAFWCNPISGHATLYWYQQILGQGPKLLIQFQNNGVVDDSQLPKDRFSAERLKGVDSTLKIQPAKLEDSAVYLCASSLVFEASGSSDTQYFGPGTRLTVL.

This clonotype has ten or more counts. This chain uses TRBV4-1 with TRBJ1-6, with unresolved D. Germline CDR1 reads MGHRA; CDR2 reads YSYEKL. There are 18 residues in the CDR3. The V end lost 4 bases, the J end lost 5 bases, and 21 bases lay between the germline ends. In nucleotides, the CDR3 is TGCGCCAGCAGCCCACGGGCGAAACCAGACGGAAATAATTCACCCCTCCACTTT. This sequence encodes CASSPRAKPDGNNSPLHF.

The chain employs TRBV20-1 and TRBJ1-1; no reliable D call. V lost 3 bases, J lost 3 bases, and 14 bases lay in between. The CDR3 is made up of 14 amino acids. In germline, CDR1 is DFQATT, CDR2 SNEGSKA (reference sequence). The CDR3 protein is CSASPPDWDTEAFF. The CDR3, as DNA: TGCAGTGCTAGCCCCCCGGACTGGGACACTGAAGCTTTCTTT.

The J gene is TRBJ1-5, the V gene TRBV6-5; D remains unclear. Germline V lookup: CDR1 MNHEY, CDR2 SVGAGI. This CDR3 contains 14 residues. Trimming cost V 0 bases and J 5 bases, with 8 bases left between them. In nucleotides, the CDR3 is TGTGCCAGCAGTTACTCACTCGGGGATCAGCCCCAGCATTTT. The encoded protein is CASSYSLGDQPQHF.

In this sample, this clonotype turned up many times. The gene calls are TRBV19 and TRBJ1-5; maybe TRBD1 (5 bases). V lost 4 bases and J 3 bases, leaving 7 bases between the germline ends. This CDR3 is 13 amino acids long. CDR1 is LNHDA and CDR2 is SQIVND in the germline V gene (reference sequence). CDR3 in amino acids: CASSRGVNQPQHF. In DNA, the CDR3 is TGTGCCAGTAGTAGAGGGGTCAATCAGCCCCAGCATTTT.

This clonotype was detected many times. V and J are TRBV6-5 and TRBJ1-1; no reliable D call. Trimming cost V 2 bases and J 1 base, with 17 bases left between them. The CDR3 is made up of 17 amino acids. Germline CDR1 MNHEY, CDR2 SVGAGI. CDR3 in DNA: TGTGCCAGCAGTTACCCTCCCTGGGCCAGAGAGAACACTGAAGCTTTCTTT. It translates to CASSYPPWARENTEAFF.

This clonotype appeared many times. The chain couples TRBV28 to TRBJ1-6; 11 bases are shared with TRBD1. This CDR3 has 17 residues. Trimming at V came to 5 bases and at J to 1 base, leaving 4 bases not matched to a gene. Germline loops: CDR1 MDHEN, CDR2 SYDVKM. CDR3 in DNA: TGTGCCAGCAGTGCGAGGGACAGGGGGTCCTATAATTCACCCCTCCACTTT. This sequence encodes CASSARDRGSYNSPLHF.

In its sample, this clonotype was seen many times. The genes are TRBV19 and TRBJ2-7; TRBD1 agrees at 7 bases. The CDR3 sequence is 13 residues long. V was clipped by 9 bases and J by 5 bases; unmatched bases: 10. Germline loops: CDR1 LNHDA, CDR2 SQIVND (reference sequence). The CDR3 protein is CASTGTVGNEQYF. In nucleotides, the CDR3 is TGTGCCAGCACCGGGACAGTGGGAAACGAGCAGTACTTC.

This clonotype was seen many times. The V call is TRBV6-2 or TRBV6-3, the J call TRBJ2-7, with 13 bases identical to TRBD2. Germline lookup yields CDR1 MNHEY and CDR2 SVGEGT. With V trimmed by 6 bases and J by 4 bases, 6 bases remained unmatched. There are 15 residues in the CDR3. In nucleotides, the CDR3 is TGTGCCAGCAGCTGGGGGACTAGCGGGGCGTACGAGCAGTACTTC. Translating gives CASSWGTSGAYEQYF.

The chain joins TRBV10-3 to TRBJ2-2, with D possibly matching TRBD2 (5 bases). CDR3 length equals 14 residues. Trimming cost V 8 bases and J 0 bases, with 10 bases left between them. Per the germline V gene, CDR1 is ENHRY and CDR2 is SYGVKD. The CDR3 sequence is CAIGTGSNTGELFF. DNA of the CDR3: TGTGCCATCGGCACGGGGTCGAACACCGGGGAGCTGTTTTTT.

This clonotype was picked up many times. The CDR3 nucleotides read TGTGCCAGCAGTGAATGGGACGGATTACTGGGCTACACCTTC. It translates to CASSEWDGLLGYTF. The chain has TRBV6-1 and TRBJ1-2; the D gene is possibly TRBD1 (5 bases). The V and J ends lost 2 bases and 8 bases respectively, with 15 bases between them. The CDR3 consists of 14 residues. Germline loops: CDR1 MNHNS, CDR2 SASEGT.

Many counts were recorded for this clonotype. The gene calls are TRBV12-3 or TRBV12-4 and TRBJ1-1; possibly TRBD1 for D (5 bases). The V end was cut by 6 bases, the J end by 0 bases, with 17 bases between. The CDR3 sequence is 16 residues long. The CDR3 coding sequence is TGTGCCAGCAGGGGGGGGAGACAGCTGATGAACACTGAAGCTTTCTTT. Translation gives CASRGGRQLMNTEAFF.

The table lists this clonotype with many counts. DNA for the CDR3: TGTGCCAGTAACGCGGGACTAGCGGGGGCAAACACCGGGGAGCTGTTTTTT. Amino acid sequence: CASNAGLAGANTGELFF. This rearrangement joins TRBV6-4 to TRBJ2-2; 14 bases map to TRBD2. The CDR3 spans 17 residues. The V gene's germline CDR1 is MRHNA and CDR2 SNTAGT. The J segment lost 2 bases and the V segment lost 9 bases, leaving 8 bases of the junction unmatched.